The 21 T cell receptor beta chains below come from one sample, sequenced in a study of T cell responses to AZD1222 COVID-19 vaccine. The table came from immunoSEQ multiplex PCR; TCRdb's copy has only in-frame clones and leaves some out. The sample records 100,000 to 130,000 clones, roughly nine tenths being singletons. The specimen was peripheral blood, collected on day 0 of AZD1222 vaccination. The receptors stem from an adult in good health.

V gene TRBV7-2 combines with J gene TRBJ1-5, with D perhaps TRBD1 (5 bases). CDR3 length equals 14 residues. Germline V gives CDR1 SGHTA, CDR2 FQGNSA. V lost 2 bases and J lost 7, with 12 bases in between. The CDR3: CASSLYEGMQPQHF. In nucleotides, the CDR3 is TGTGCCAGCAGCTTATACGAGGGGATGCAGCCCCAGCATTTT.

The chain couples TRBV3-1 (or the pseudogene TRBV3-2) to TRBJ2-7; D may be TRBD2 (5 bases). Trimming stripped 4 bases from V and 4 bases from J, with 8 bases between. Germline loops: CDR1 LGHDT, CDR2 YNNKEL (reference sequence). The CDR3 contains 12 residues. DNA for the CDR3: TGTGCCAGCAGCCTAGCGTGGTACGAGCAGTACTTC. This translates into CASSLAWYEQYF.

V and J are TRBV21-1 and TRBJ1-1. TRBV21-1 is marked as a pseudogene. This CDR3 spans 17 amino acids. CDR3 sequence (DNA): TGTGCCAGCAGCAAGTCAGACTTGGACCCCAAGAACACTGAAGCTTTCTTT. Amino acid sequence: CASSKSDLDPKNTEAFF.

The chain couples TRBV15 to TRBJ2-4; D is perhaps TRBD2 (6 bases). CDR1 and CDR2 from the germline V gene are LNHNV and YYDKDF (reference sequence). This CDR3 spans 17 amino acids. V shed 0 bases and J shed 1 base, with 13 bases lying between them. CDR3 sequence (DNA): TGTGCCACCAGCAGAGATTTGGGGGAGGTGGCCAAAAACATTCAGTACTTC. Translating gives CATSRDLGEVAKNIQYF.

The chain is built from TRBV7-2 and TRBJ2-5; D gene uncertain. The ends were cut back, 4 bases at V and 5 bases at J, with 11 bases in the middle. Germline V gene sequence: CDR1 SGHTA, CDR2 FQGNSA. This CDR3 spans 13 amino acids. The CDR3 DNA reads TGTGCCAGCAGCTGGACCCAACAGGAGACCCAGTACTTC. Translated: CASSWTQQETQYF.

For the CDR3, the DNA is TGTGCCAGCAGTTACCCGTCAGGGCTACGAGCTTTCTTT. Protein: CASSYPSGLRAFF. The genes are TRBV6-5 and TRBJ1-1; possible D gene TRBD1, 5 bases. The germline gives CDR1 MNHEY, CDR2 SVGAGI. Trimming removed 2 bases from V and 10 bases from J, with 14 bases in between. CDR3 length: 13 residues.

The genes are TRBV15 and TRBJ2-7; 9 positions match TRBD2. V shed 0 bases and J 4 bases; nucleotides not matched to a gene: 4. Germline loops: CDR1 LNHNV, CDR2 YYDKDF (reference sequence). CDR3 size: 15 residues. The CDR3 sequence: CATSRDFAGGYEQYF. CDR3 DNA: TGTGCCACCAGCAGAGATTTCGCGGGAGGGTACGAGCAGTACTTC.

The genes are TRBV5-4 and TRBJ2-1; D perhaps matches TRBD2 (6 bases). This CDR3 has 14 residues. Looked up from germline, CDR1 is SGHNT and CDR2 is YYREEE (reference sequence). Trimming shortened V by 2 bases and J by 7 bases, and 13 bases separated the two germline ends. CDR3 sequence (DNA): TGTGCCAGCAGCTTATCGGGGGTGGGTAATGAGCAGTTCTTC. Protein product: CASSLSGVGNEQFF.

The chain carries TRBV24-1 and TRBJ1-2, with 9 bases lining up with TRBD1. V shed 4 bases and J 3 bases; nucleotides not matched to a gene: 5. The CDR3 sequence is 15 residues long. The germline V gene encodes CDR1 KGHDR and CDR2 SFDVKD. The CDR3 is CATSDGTGKDYGYTF. The CDR3 nucleotides are TGTGCCACCAGTGACGGGACAGGGAAGGACTATGGCTACACCTTC.

This clone came up once. The chain links TRBV18 to TRBJ2-7, with TRBD2 identical over 7 bases. From germline, CDR1 is KGHSH and CDR2 LQKENI. Trimming removed 3 bases from V and 2 bases from J; junction bases left unmatched: 4. The CDR3 extends over 14 amino acids. The CDR3 loop is CASSPGGSAYEQYF. DNA of the CDR3: TGTGCCAGCTCACCCGGGGGGTCAGCCTACGAGCAGTACTTC. Supplemented by reference TRBV18 and TRBJ2-7, the full variable domain reads NAGVMQNPRHLVRRRGQEARLRCSPMKGHSHVYWYRQLPEEGLKFMVYLQKENIIDESGMPKERFSAEFPKEGPSILRIQQVVRGDSAAYFCASSPGGSAYEQYFGPGTRLTVT.

This chain links TRBV28 with TRBJ1-2, with D hard to call. The CDR3 consists of 13 residues. Trimming removed 4 bases at V and 1 base at J, with 7 bases between. Germline CDR1 reads MDHEN; CDR2 reads SYDVKM. The CDR3 bases are TGTGCCAGCAGTTGGGCCGATAACTATGGCTACACCTTC. Protein sequence: CASSWADNYGYTF.

V gene TRBV27 combines with J gene TRBJ1-1; 9 bases match TRBD1. J was trimmed by 2 bases and V by 4 bases; bases with no gene match: 5. The CDR3 loop spans 15 amino acids. Germline V CDR1 and CDR2: MNHEY, SMNVEV (reference sequence). This CDR3 reads CASSSMTGGNTEAFF. CDR3 DNA: TGTGCCAGCAGTTCCATGACAGGGGGTAACACTGAAGCTTTCTTT.

This clone occurred a few times. The V gene is TRBV7-9, the J gene TRBJ1-4; maybe TRBD1 (5 bases). Looked up from germline, CDR1 is SEHNR and CDR2 is FQNEAQ (reference sequence). The CDR3 is made up of 13 amino acids. V lost 8 bases, J lost 3 bases, and 10 bases lay in between. CDR3 amino acids: CASLSGPNEKLFF. In DNA, the CDR3 is TGTGCCAGCCTATCGGGGCCTAATGAAAAACTGTTTTTT.

The V call is TRBV28, the J call TRBJ2-1; 14 bases are shared with TRBD2. Germline loops: CDR1 MDHEN, CDR2 SYDVKM. This CDR3 has 22 amino acids. Trimming removed 5 bases from V and 6 bases from J; junction bases left unmatched: 24. The CDR3 sequence is CASSNSEPGTSGRWMFINEQFF. The CDR3 region has the DNA TGTGCCAGCAGTAATTCAGAACCCGGGACTAGCGGGAGATGGATGTTTATCAATGAGCAGTTCTTC. The full variable domain, completed using reference TRBV28 and TRBJ2-1, is DVKVTQSSRYLVKRTGEKVFLECVQDMDHENMFWYRQDPGLGLRLIYFSYDVKMKEKGDIPEGYSVSREKKERFSLILESASTNQTSMYLCASSNSEPGTSGRWMFINEQFFGPGTRLTVL.

V and J are TRBV5-4 and TRBJ2-4; 13 nucleotides align to TRBD2. The germline gives CDR1 SGHNT, CDR2 YYREEE (reference sequence). CDR3 length equals 17 residues. Trimming at V came to 5 bases and at J to 9 bases, leaving 14 bases not matched to a gene. The CDR3 region is CASRAGTSGNRGGIQYF. In DNA form, the CDR3 reads TGTGCCAGCAGAGCCGGGACTAGCGGGAACCGGGGTGGCATTCAGTACTTC.

The gene calls are TRBV6-1 and TRBJ1-1, with TRBD1 matching 8 bases. V gave up 0 bases and J gave up 0 bases; unmatched junction bases: 9. CDR1 and CDR2 (germline): MNHNS, SASEGT. This CDR3 has 18 residues. The DNA for the CDR3 is TGTGCCAGCAGTGAAGCGAGGACAGGGAGGGGCATGAACACTGAAGCTTTCTTT. Translation: CASSEARTGRGMNTEAFF.

The CDR3 nucleotides read TGTGCCAGCGGTTCGAGCTCCTACAATGAGCAGTTCTTC. Translated: CASGSSSYNEQFF. The chain joins TRBV12-3 or TRBV12-4 to TRBJ2-1, with D unresolved. The CDR3 spans 13 residues. V dropped 8 bases and J dropped 0 bases, with 8 bases sitting between them.

The rearrangement joins TRBV6-1 to TRBJ1-5; D call uncertain. V was trimmed by 3 bases and J by 6 bases, leaving 3 bases between them. CDR3 length: 11 residues. In germline, CDR1 is MNHNS, CDR2 SASEGT. Here the CDR3 reads CASSDVQPQHF. The CDR3 DNA reads TGTGCCAGCAGTGATGTTCAGCCCCAGCATTTT.

This sequence joins TRBV27 and TRBJ2-3; possibly TRBD1 or TRBD2 for D (5 bases each). Per germline, CDR1 MNHEY and CDR2 SMNVEV (reference sequence). The length of the CDR3 is 14 residues. V lost 7 bases, J lost 1 base, and 12 bases lay in between. CDR3 DNA sequence: TGTGCCAGCACCTGGGACGGTCGCACAGATACGCAGTATTTT. Protein sequence: CASTWDGRTDTQYF.

The chain couples TRBV25-1 to TRBJ1-2; D not resolved. Trimming took 3 bases from V and 5 from J, leaving 16 bases between them. Germline V CDR1 and CDR2: MGHDK, SYGVNS. The length of the CDR3 is 15 residues. The CDR3 protein is CASSEKKNTAYGYTF. The CDR3 coding sequence is TGTGCCAGCAGTGAGAAGAAGAACACGGCTTATGGCTACACCTTC.

The chain employs TRBV4-2 and TRBJ2-3; D is possibly TRBD1 (6 bases). CDR3 length equals 12 residues. The V gene lost 4 bases and the J gene lost 5 bases, with 7 bases spanning the gap. CDR1 and CDR2 (germline): LGHNA, YNFKEQ. The CDR3 here is CASSLRGDTQYF. The CDR3 nucleotides are TGTGCCAGCAGCCTCAGGGGAGATACGCAGTATTTT.